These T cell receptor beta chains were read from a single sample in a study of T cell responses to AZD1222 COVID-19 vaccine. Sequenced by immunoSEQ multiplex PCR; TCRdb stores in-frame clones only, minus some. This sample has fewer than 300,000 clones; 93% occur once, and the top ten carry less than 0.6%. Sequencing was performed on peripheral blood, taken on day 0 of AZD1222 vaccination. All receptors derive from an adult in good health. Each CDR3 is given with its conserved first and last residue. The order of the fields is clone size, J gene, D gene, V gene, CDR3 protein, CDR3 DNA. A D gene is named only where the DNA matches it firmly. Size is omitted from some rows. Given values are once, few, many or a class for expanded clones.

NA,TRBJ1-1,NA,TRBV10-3,CAISPDAGRNTEAFF,TGTGCCATCAGTCCCGATGCGGGGCGGAACACTGAAGCTTTCTTT
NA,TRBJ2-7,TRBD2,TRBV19,CASSNSGTLYEQYF,TGTGCCAGTAGTAATAGCGGGACCCTTTACGAGCAGTACTTC
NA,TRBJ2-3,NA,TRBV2,CASSEDRPLGGHTQYF,TGTGCCAGCAGTGAAGATCGGCCCCTCGGAGGGCATACGCAGTATTTT
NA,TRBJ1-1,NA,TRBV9,CASSANRNTEAFF,TGTGCCAGCAGCGCGAACAGAAACACTGAAGCTTTCTTT
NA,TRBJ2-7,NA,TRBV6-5,CASSYQTVAYEQYF,TGTGCCAGCAGTTACCAGACAGTAGCCTACGAGCAGTACTTC
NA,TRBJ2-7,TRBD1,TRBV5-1,CASSLGDSYYEQYF,TGCGCCAGCAGCTTGGGGGACAGCTACTACGAGCAGTACTTC
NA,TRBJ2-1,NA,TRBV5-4,CASSLGAGASYNEQFF,TGTGCCAGCAGCTTGGGGGCAGGGGCTTCCTACAATGAGCAGTTCTTC
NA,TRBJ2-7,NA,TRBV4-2,CASSPRGSSYEQYF,TGTGCCAGCAGCCCTAGGGGTAGCTCCTACGAGCAGTACTTC
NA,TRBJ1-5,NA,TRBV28,CASSLGQQNQPQHF,TGTGCCAGCAGCCTTGGACAGCAAAATCAGCCCCAGCATTTT
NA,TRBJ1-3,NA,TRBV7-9,CASGPGLQYGNTIYF,TGTGCCAGCGGCCCCGGTCTGCAATATGGAAACACCATATATTTT
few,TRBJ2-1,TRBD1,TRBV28,CASRLGTGFYEQFF,TGTGCCAGCCGGTTGGGGACAGGGTTTTATGAGCAGTTCTTC
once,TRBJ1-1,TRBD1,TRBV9,CASALGTGPNTEAFF,TGTGCCAGCGCCCTAGGGACAGGCCCGAACACTGAAGCTTTCTTT
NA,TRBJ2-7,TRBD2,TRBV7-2,CASGLLAGISYEQYF,TGTGCCAGCGGGCTACTAGCGGGGATCTCCTACGAGCAGTACTTC
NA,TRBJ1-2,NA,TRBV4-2,CASSQEQGNYGYTF,TGTGCCAGCAGCCAAGAACAGGGTAACTATGGCTACACCTTC
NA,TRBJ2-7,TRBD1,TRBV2,CASSEAGQAREQYF,TGTGCCAGCAGTGAAGCGGGACAGGCTCGCGAGCAGTACTTC
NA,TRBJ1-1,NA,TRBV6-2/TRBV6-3,CASSYSGHLNTEAFF,TGTGCCAGCAGTTACTCGGGACACCTCAACACTGAAGCTTTCTTT
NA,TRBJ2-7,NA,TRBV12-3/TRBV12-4,CASSFYRYEQYF,TGTGCCAGCAGTTTTTATCGATACGAGCAGTACTTC
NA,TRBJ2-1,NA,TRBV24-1,CATSDPRSGRGNEQFF,TGTGCCACCAGTGATCCCAGATCCGGCCGTGGAAATGAGCAGTTCTTC
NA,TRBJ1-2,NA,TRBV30,CAVGGSLSGYTF,TGTGCGGTCGGGGGTTCCCTTTCTGGCTACACCTTC
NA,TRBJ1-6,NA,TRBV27,CASSLGTANNSPLHF,TGTGCCAGCAGTTTAGGGACGGCTAATAATTCACCCCTCCACTTT
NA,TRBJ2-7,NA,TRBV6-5,CASSSHAGSNYEQYF,TGTGCCAGCAGTTCCCATGCGGGGTCCAACTACGAGCAGTACTTC
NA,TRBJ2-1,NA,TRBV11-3,CASSLGFGSMPFF,TGTGCCAGCAGCTTAGGTTTCGGGAGTATGCCGTTCTTC
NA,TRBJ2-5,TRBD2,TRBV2,CASSVPTSGQETQYF,TGTGCCAGCAGTGTTCCGACTAGCGGACAAGAGACCCAGTACTTC
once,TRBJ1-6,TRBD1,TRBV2,CASSADRGKNSPLHF,TGTGCCAGCAGCGCGGACAGGGGAAAGAATTCACCCCTCCACTTT
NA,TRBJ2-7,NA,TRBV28,CASSLDPTTTYEQYF,TGTGCCAGCAGTTTAGACCCCACCACCACCTACGAGCAGTACTTC
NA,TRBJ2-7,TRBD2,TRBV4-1,CASSQGNLADPYEQYF,TGCGCCAGCAGCCAAGGAAACCTAGCGGACCCCTACGAGCAGTACTTC
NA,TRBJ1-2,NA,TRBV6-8,CASRVRGLYGYTF,TGTGCCAGCAGGGTCCGGGGACTCTATGGCTACACCTTC
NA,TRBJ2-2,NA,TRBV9,CASSVEPLRALNTGELFF,TGTGCCAGCAGCGTAGAACCCCTCCGGGCTTTGAACACCGGGGAGCTGTTTTTT
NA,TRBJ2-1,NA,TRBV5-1,CASRSGLNNEQFF,TGCGCCAGCAGGAGTGGGCTAAACAATGAGCAGTTCTTC
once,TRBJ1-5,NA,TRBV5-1,CASSPGASNQPQHF,TGCGCCAGCAGCCCAGGGGCTAGCAATCAGCCCCAGCATTTT
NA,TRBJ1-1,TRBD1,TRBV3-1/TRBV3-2,CASSQRDRDTEAFF,TGTGCCAGCAGCCAACGGGACAGGGACACTGAAGCTTTCTTT
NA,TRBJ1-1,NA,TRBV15,CATSRGSMGNTEAFF,TGTGCCACCAGCAGAGGATCCATGGGGAACACTGAAGCTTTCTTT
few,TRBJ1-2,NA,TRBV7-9,CASSLQGTDYGYTF,TGTGCCAGCAGCCTACAGGGAACGGACTATGGCTACACCTTC
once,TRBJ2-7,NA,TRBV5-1,CASSLGGPPAEQYF,TGCGCCAGCAGCTTGGGGGGGCCTCCCGCCGAGCAGTACTTC
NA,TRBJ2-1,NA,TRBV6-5,CASSYSVGAMAEQFF,TGTGCCAGCAGTTACTCAGTCGGCGCTATGGCTGAGCAGTTCTTC
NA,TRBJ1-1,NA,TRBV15,CATSRSKGTILNTEAFF,TGTGCCACCAGCAGATCTAAAGGGACAATCCTGAACACTGAAGCTTTCTTT
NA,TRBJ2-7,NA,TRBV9,CASSATPNRKVYEQYF,TGTGCCAGCAGCGCGACGCCGAACAGGAAGGTTTACGAGCAGTACTTC
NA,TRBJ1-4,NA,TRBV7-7,CASSLLSTGAGKLFF,TGTGCTAGCAGCTTATTAAGTACGGGGGCGGGAAAACTGTTTTTT
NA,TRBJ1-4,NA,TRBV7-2,CASSSGEEKLFF,TGTGCCAGCAGCTCGGGTGAGGAAAAACTGTTTTTT
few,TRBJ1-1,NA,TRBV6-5,CASSYSGVGTEAFF,TGTGCCAGCAGTTACTCAGGGGTTGGCACTGAAGCTTTCTTT
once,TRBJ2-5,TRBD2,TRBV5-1,CASSLAVLGRGGETQYF,TGCGCCAGCAGCTTGGCCGTACTCGGGCGCGGGGGTGAGACCCAGTACTTC
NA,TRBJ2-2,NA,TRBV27,CASSIGAGDTGELFF,TGTGCCAGCAGCATCGGGGCAGGGGACACCGGGGAGCTGTTTTTT
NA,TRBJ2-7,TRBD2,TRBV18,CASSPASGPYEQYF,TGTGCCAGCTCACCGGCTAGCGGACCCTACGAGCAGTACTTC
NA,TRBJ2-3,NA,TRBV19,CASSTGGADTQYF,TGTGCCAGTAGTACCGGCGGGGCAGATACGCAGTATTTT
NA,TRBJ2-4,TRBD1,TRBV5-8,CASLGQGGAKNIQYF,TGTGCCAGCCTAGGACAGGGGGGAGCCAAAAACATTCAGTACTTC
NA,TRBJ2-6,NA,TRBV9,CASSVGGLSDGANVLTF,TGTGCCAGCAGCGTAGGGGGGCTGAGCGACGGGGCCAACGTCCTGACTTTC
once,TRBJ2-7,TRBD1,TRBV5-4,CASSRGQVSYEQYF,TGTGCCAGCAGCAGGGGACAGGTCTCCTACGAGCAGTACTTC
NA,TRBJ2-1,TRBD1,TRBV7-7,CASSLGTGEYNEQFF,TGTGCCAGCAGCTTGGGGACAGGGGAATACAATGAGCAGTTCTTC
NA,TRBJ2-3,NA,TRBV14,CASSQDISVDTQYF,TGTGCCAGCAGCCAAGACATTAGTGTAGATACGCAGTATTTT
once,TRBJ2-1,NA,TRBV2,CASSGQGRGSYNEQFF,TGTGCCAGCAGTGGACAGGGGAGGGGGTCCTACAATGAGCAGTTCTTC
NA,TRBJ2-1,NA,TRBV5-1,CASSLAGASSGNEQFF,TGCGCCAGCAGCTTGGCCGGTGCTAGCTCGGGGAATGAGCAGTTCTTC
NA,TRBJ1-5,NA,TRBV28,CASSLGGQPQHF,TGTGCCAGCAGTTTGGGAGGGCAGCCCCAGCATTTT
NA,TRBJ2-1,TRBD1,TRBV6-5,CASSYLRGFNEQFF,TGTGCCAGCAGTTACCTCAGGGGGTTCAATGAGCAGTTCTTC
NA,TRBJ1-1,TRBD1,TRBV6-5,CASRWTGTTEAFF,TGTGCCAGCAGATGGACAGGGACCACTGAAGCTTTCTTT
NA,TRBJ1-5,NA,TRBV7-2,CASSLGGGARQPQHF,TGTGCCAGCAGCTTAGGCGGGGGCGCGAGGCAGCCCCAGCATTTT